A single sample is the source of the 6 T cell receptor beta chains below, sequenced in a study of blood T cell repertoires in COVID-19. Using immunoSEQ multiplex PCR, the repertoire was profiled, and TCRdb retains in-frame clones only, with some absent. The sample yields some 230,000 clones, 83% seen once. Sequencing was carried out using peripheral blood. These receptors were collected from a woman in her forties or fifties with acute or convalescent COVID-19.

The chain carries TRBV28 and TRBJ1-2; no clear D gene. Germline assignment: CDR1 MDHEN and CDR2 SYDVKM. The CDR3 extends over 14 amino acids. V was cut by 7 bases and J by 1 base, with 13 bases left in between. The CDR3 DNA reads as TGTGCCAGCATTCCGGCGGATTATAACTATGGCTACACCTTC. It translates to CASIPADYNYGYTF.

J is TRBJ1-1 and V is TRBV7-2; D not resolved. The CDR3 spans 15 residues. V lost 5 bases, J lost 0 bases, and 13 bases lay in between. In germline, CDR1 is SGHTA, CDR2 FQGNSA. The CDR3 bases are TGTGCCAGCAGCCCGCCTAACGGTATGAACACTGAAGCTTTCTTT. Protein: CASSPPNGMNTEAFF.

This chain connects TRBV19 to TRBJ1-2; 9 bases are shared with TRBD1. This CDR3 spans 13 amino acids. Trimming took 9 bases from V and 4 from J; bases not matched to a gene: 6. CDR1 and CDR2 from the germline V gene are LNHDA and SQIVND (reference sequence). The chain's CDR3 is CARGQGGSYGYTF. The CDR3, as DNA: TGTGCCAGGGGACAGGGCGGAAGCTATGGCTACACCTTC.

CDR3 coding DNA: TGTGCCACCCGTCCCGGGACAATACGGAGCACTGAAGCTTTCTTT. Protein sequence: CATRPGTIRSTEAFF. The chain joins TRBV15 to TRBJ1-1, with D possibly matching TRBD1 (6 bases). Germline CDR1 and CDR2: LNHNV and YYDKDF (reference sequence). With 8 bases removed from V and 4 bases from J, the gap between germline ends came to 20 bases. The CDR3 covers 15 residues.

The V and J genes are TRBV27 and TRBJ2-1; no clear D gene. V shed 4 bases and J shed 0 bases, with 10 bases lying between them. CDR3 length: 15 residues. Germline lookup yields CDR1 MNHEY and CDR2 SMNVEV (reference sequence). CDR3 nucleotides: TGTGCCAGCAGTTACACCTTCTTCTCCTACAATGAGCAGTTCTTC. The encoded protein is CASSYTFFSYNEQFF.

This chain links TRBV19 with TRBJ2-1, with 10 bases that match TRBD1. V was pared by 8 bases and J by 5 bases, with 6 bases of the junction left unmatched. CDR1 is LNHDA, CDR2 SQIVND, per germline (reference sequence). The CDR3 has 14 residues. The CDR3 nucleotides are TGTGCCAGTGGGGGGACAGGGGTCAACAATGAGCAGTTCTTC. This codes for CASGGTGVNNEQFF.